The 10 T cell receptor beta chains given below trace back to one sample, sequenced in a study of blood T cells in healthy people across ages. PCR was performed a second time for about 7 to 12 cycles using a sample-barcoded 5' primer and a J-beta primer mix. MiXCR, run by TCRdb on the 5' RACE reads, gives a single entry per CDR3 protein. The data show 850,000 to 1,300,000 distinct CDR3 sequences, under 55% seen once. Sequences were obtained from blood. The receptors were gathered from a woman aged 55 to 70 in good health.

In its sample, this clonotype was seen a few times. The chain has TRBV2 and TRBJ2-5; TRBD1 agrees at 7 bases. With V trimmed by 3 bases and J by 2 bases, 3 bases remained unmatched. Germline lookup yields CDR1 SNHLY and CDR2 FYNNEI. The CDR3 totals 14 residues. The CDR3 nucleotides are TGTGCCAGCAGTGAGGACAGGCCTCAAGAGACCCAGTACTTC. It is translated as CASSEDRPQETQYF.

This clonotype was found a few times. CDR3 in amino acids: CASSPRFGAGGPSTDTQYF. DNA for the CDR3: TGTGCCAGCAGCCCGCGGTTTGGAGCGGGAGGGCCAAGCACAGATACGCAGTATTTT. This chain uses TRBV14 with TRBJ2-3; 10 nucleotides align to TRBD2. V gave up 4 bases and J gave up 0 bases; unmatched junction bases: 13. CDR1 and CDR2 from the germline V gene are SGHDN and FVKESK. The CDR3 has 19 amino acids.

This clonotype was detected a few times. The chain couples TRBV4-1 to TRBJ2-3, with unresolved D. V shed 0 bases and J shed 0 bases, with 7 bases lying between them. CDR3 length: 15 amino acids. Germline V gives CDR1 MGHRA, CDR2 YSYEKL. CDR3 DNA: TGCGCCAGCAGCCAAGAATACCACAGCACAGATACGCAGTATTTT. As protein: CASSQEYHSTDTQYF.

The J gene is TRBJ2-7, the V gene TRBV29-1, with 7 bases fitting TRBD2. The CDR3 sequence is 12 residues long. The germline V gene encodes CDR1 SQVTM and CDR2 ANQGSEA. With V trimmed by 8 bases and J by 7 bases, 11 bases remained unmatched. The CDR3 bases are TGCAGCCCGTTATCCACGGGAGGTGAGCAGTACTTC. It translates to CSPLSTGGEQYF.

The V call is TRBV11-2, the J call TRBJ2-3; D is ambiguous. Between the trimmed V and J ends, which lost 6 bases and 6 bases, there was a span of 25 bases. The length of the CDR3 is 17 residues. The germline gives CDR1 SGHAT, CDR2 FQNNGV. Here the CDR3 DNA reads TGTGCCAGCAGACAAGGAGCAGCCCCGACTTTTAGGGATACGCAGTATTTT. Its translation: CASRQGAAPTFRDTQYF.

This chain joins TRBV11-2 and TRBJ2-7, with 7 bases lining up with TRBD2. Germline CDR1 SGHAT, CDR2 FQNNGV. This CDR3 spans 16 amino acids. Unmatched junction bases numbered 13, after V lost 1 base and J lost 7 bases. CDR3 nucleotides: TGTGCCAGCAGCTTAGTTCCCACTAGCGTCCACAATGAGCAGTACTTC. This translates into CASSLVPTSVHNEQYF.

The V and J genes are TRBV9 and TRBJ1-6; D possibly corresponds to TRBD1 (5 bases). The germline CDR1 and CDR2 sequences are SGDLS and YYNGEE. This CDR3 comprises 15 residues. The V and J ends lost 0 bases and 7 bases respectively, with 11 bases between them. The CDR3 reads CASSVEGRGNSPLHF. As DNA, the CDR3 is TGTGCCAGCAGCGTAGAGGGTCGGGGGAATTCACCCCTCCACTTT.

The V call is TRBV18, the J call TRBJ2-7, with D possibly TRBD2 on 6 matching bases. The length of the CDR3 is 15 residues. CDR1 KGHSH and CDR2 LQKENI come from the germline V gene. The V end lost 2 bases, the J end lost 2 bases, and 13 bases lay between the germline ends. The CDR3 coding sequence is TGTGCCAGCTCACCATCCCGGGGAGGTACCTACGAGCAGTACTTC. Protein: CASSPSRGGTYEQYF.

The V and J genes are TRBV11-3 and TRBJ2-1, with a tentative D call TRBD2 (6 bases). V lost 5 bases and J 4 bases, leaving 12 bases between the germline ends. Germline CDR1 reads SGHNT; CDR2 reads YENEEA. This CDR3 is built from 14 residues. CDR3 in amino acids: CASSLSGKYNEQFF. CDR3 DNA: TGTGCCAGCAGCCTTAGCGGCAAGTACAATGAGCAGTTCTTC.

The genes are TRBV15 and TRBJ2-2, with TRBD1 as a possible D gene (5 bases). This CDR3 comprises 15 residues. Germline V CDR1 and CDR2: LNHNV, YYDKDF (reference sequence). V shed 0 bases and J shed 4 bases, with 9 bases lying between them. This chain's CDR3 is CATSRDSTVTGELFF. CDR3 bases: TGTGCCACCAGCAGAGATTCGACAGTCACCGGGGAGCTGTTTTTT.